This T cell receptor (beta chain) was captured by sequencing in a study of blood T cells in healthy people across ages. Study results and limitations: Roughly linear age-related decline in beta diversity appeared, significant by age about 40.

The CDR3 loop spans 15 amino acids. Germline lookup yields CDR1 LGHNA and CDR2 YSLEER. V was trimmed by 1 base and J by 6 bases, leaving 16 bases between them. With a J-beta primer mix and a sample-barcoded 5' primer, a second PCR ran 7 to 11 cycles. TCRdb independently ran MiXCR on the 5' RACE reads; one entry per CDR3 protein. This table has about 670,000 distinct CDR3 sequences, approximately 52% appearing once. A remark on this clonotype: The antigen is unknown.

Sequencing was performed on blood. This chain links TRBV4-3 with TRBJ2-7; a possible D gene is TRBD2 (5 bases). This sequence originates from a woman of 80 years or more in good health. In DNA form, the CDR3 reads TGCGCCAGCAGCCAAGTGGCGGACTGGGCAGGCGAGCAGTACTTC. Translation: CASSQVADWAGEQYF.